Listed here are 15 T cell receptor beta chains from one sample, sequenced in a study of shared clonotypes between healthy human individuals. Sequencing was performed with immunoSEQ multiplex PCR; in TCRdb, only in-frame clones are kept and a portion is missing. The top ten clones hold 10% to 15% of a sample with hundreds of thousands of clones, around 80% of them seen once. Sequenced sample: PBMCs. All receptors derive from a woman in her thirties or forties in good health. Some clones in this sample may be carry-over from other donors' samples.

V is TRBV7-3 and J is TRBJ2-7, with D possibly matching TRBD1 (6 bases). There are 15 residues in the CDR3. The germline V gene has CDR1 SGHTA and CDR2 FQGTGA. Trimming stripped 1 base from V and 3 bases from J, with 13 bases between. CDR3 region: CASSLSSGTLYEQYF. CDR3 DNA sequence: TGTGCCAGCAGCTTAAGCTCCGGGACACTCTACGAGCAGTACTTC.

J is TRBJ2-2 and V is TRBV9; unclear D gene. CDR3 size: 14 residues. Trimming stripped 0 bases from V and 6 bases from J, with 9 bases between. Germline CDR1 SGDLS, CDR2 YYNGEE. The CDR3 spells CASSVEAGAGELFF. Here the CDR3 DNA reads TGTGCCAGCAGCGTAGAAGCAGGTGCCGGGGAGCTGTTTTTT.

The V and J genes are TRBV19 and TRBJ2-5, with 9 bases lining up with TRBD2. J gave up 3 bases and V 6 bases, and 20 bases lay outside the gene matches. Per the germline V gene, CDR1 is LNHDA and CDR2 is SQIVND (reference sequence). This CDR3 region has 19 residues. Here the CDR3 reads CASREDGAGGIPREETQYF. CDR3 in DNA: TGTGCCAGTAGGGAAGACGGAGCGGGAGGCATCCCCAGGGAAGAGACCCAGTACTTC.

This chain uses TRBV30 with TRBJ2-3; D unresolved. CDR3 length equals 15 residues. V shed 0 bases and J shed 1 base, with 11 bases lying between them. Germline CDR1 reads GTSNPN; CDR2 reads SVGIG (reference sequence). CDR3 amino acids: CAWSVGSSGTDTQYF. DNA of the CDR3: TGTGCCTGGAGTGTCGGGTCCTCCGGCACAGATACGCAGTATTTT.

This sequence joins TRBV5-1 and TRBJ2-1; D unresolved. CDR3 size: 14 residues. Germline V gene data show CDR1 as SGHRS and CDR2 as YFSETQ. The V and J ends lost 0 bases and 3 bases respectively, with 7 bases between them. The CDR3 sequence: CASSLEGSYNEQFF. In DNA, the CDR3 is TGCGCCAGCAGCTTGGAAGGCAGCTACAATGAGCAGTTCTTC.

The chain recombines TRBV28 with TRBJ2-7; TRBD2 agrees at 9 bases. Germline V gene lookup returns CDR1 MDHEN and CDR2 SYDVKM. The CDR3 sequence is 14 residues long. Trimming at V came to 3 bases and at J to 2 bases, leaving 2 bases not matched to a gene. CDR3 nucleotides: TGTGCCAGCAGTTTGCGGGAGGGAGCCTACGAGCAGTACTTC. It translates to CASSLREGAYEQYF.

This chain connects TRBV2 to TRBJ1-3; 7 nucleotides agree with TRBD1. The ends lost 2 bases at V and 4 bases at J; junction bases unmatched: 11. The germline CDR1 and CDR2 sequences are SNHLY and FYNNEI. The CDR3 totals 17 residues. CDR3 bases: TGTGCCAGCAGTGAAAGGACAGGCTCCCCACCCGGAAACACCATATATTTT. Translating gives CASSERTGSPPGNTIYF.

This clone was detected a few times. The rearrangement links TRBV5-1 to TRBJ2-6; no firm D call. In germline, CDR1 is SGHRS, CDR2 YFSETQ. The germline V and J ends were trimmed by 5 bases and 1 base, with 4 bases remaining between them. The length of the CDR3 is 13 residues. Written as DNA, the CDR3 is TGCGCCAGCAGGGAATCTGGGGCCAACGTCCTGACTTTC. As protein: CASRESGANVLTF.

This chain connects TRBV6-5 to TRBJ2-1; TRBD2 matches at 13 bases. Germline V gene data show CDR1 as MNHEY and CDR2 as SVGAGI. This CDR3 spans 14 amino acids. With 11 bases clipped from V and 7 bases from J, the junction kept 8 bases outside the gene matches. The CDR3 nucleotides are TGTGCCGCCGCTGGACTAGCGGGAGCAAATGAGCAGTTCTTC. Its translation: CAAAGLAGANEQFF.

The DNA for the CDR3 is TGTGCCAGTAGTCCAGGGTCCCAAGAGACCCAGTACTTC. It codes for CASSPGSQETQYF. This chain uses TRBV19 with TRBJ2-5; perhaps TRBD1 as D (5 bases). V lost 5 bases and J lost 1, with 8 bases in between. The CDR3 has 13 residues. Germline V gene sequence: CDR1 LNHDA, CDR2 SQIVND (reference sequence).

This clone appeared a few times. The chain links TRBV7-2 to TRBJ2-7; unclear D gene. CDR3 length: 13 amino acids. Germline loops: CDR1 SGHTA, CDR2 FQGNSA. Trimming cost V 1 base and J 2 bases, with 6 bases left between them. The CDR3 reads CASSLVRTYEQYF. In DNA, the CDR3 is TGTGCCAGCAGCTTAGTTCGTACCTACGAGCAGTACTTC.

The rearrangement uses TRBV9 and TRBJ2-7; 7 nucleotides match TRBD2. The germline CDR1 and CDR2 sequences are SGDLS and YYNGEE. Trimming at V came to 4 bases and at J to 4 bases, leaving 11 bases not matched to a gene. This CDR3 has 15 residues. CDR3 in amino acids: CASSPSLADPYEQYF. The CDR3 coding sequence is TGTGCCAGCAGCCCATCCCTAGCGGACCCTTACGAGCAGTACTTC.

This clone has just one count. This chain links TRBV5-4 with TRBJ2-5, with D uncertain. Germline CDR1 is SGHNT and CDR2 is YYREEE (reference sequence). V was trimmed by 4 bases and J by 2 bases, leaving 9 bases between them. The CDR3 has 13 amino acids. The CDR3 sequence: CASSPKDQETQYF. In nucleotides, the CDR3 is TGTGCCAGCAGCCCGAAGGATCAAGAGACCCAGTACTTC.

The chain joins TRBV29-1 to TRBJ2-1, with a weak D call TRBD2 (6 bases). Germline CDR1 is SQVTM and CDR2 is ANQGSEA. The CDR3 contains 15 residues. Between the trimmed V and J ends, which lost 4 bases and 1 base, there was a span of 14 bases. DNA of the CDR3: TGCAGCGTTGGCCCTAGCGCACGATCCTACAATGAGCAGTTCTTC. Translated: CSVGPSARSYNEQFF.

The genes are TRBV7-9 and TRBJ2-7; 7 positions match TRBD1. This CDR3 has 14 residues. Trimming removed 5 bases from V and 0 bases from J; junction bases left unmatched: 4. CDR1 and CDR2 (germline): SEHNR, FQNEAQ (reference sequence). The CDR3 loop is CASSPTGASYEQYF. In DNA form, the CDR3 reads TGTGCCAGCAGCCCTACAGGGGCCTCCTACGAGCAGTACTTC.